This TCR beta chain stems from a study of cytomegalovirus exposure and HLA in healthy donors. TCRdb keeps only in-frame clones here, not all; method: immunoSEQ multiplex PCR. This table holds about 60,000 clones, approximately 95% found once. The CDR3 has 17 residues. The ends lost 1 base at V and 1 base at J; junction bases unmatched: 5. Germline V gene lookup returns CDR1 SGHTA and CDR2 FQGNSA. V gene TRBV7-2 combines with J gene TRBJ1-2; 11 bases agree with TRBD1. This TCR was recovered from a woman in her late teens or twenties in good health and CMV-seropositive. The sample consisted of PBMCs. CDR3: CASSLVGQGAGNYGYTF. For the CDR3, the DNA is TGTGCCAGCAGCTTAGTAGGACAGGGGGCTGGTAACTATGGCTACACCTTC.